The 12 T cell receptor beta chains below all came from one sample that was sequenced in a study of identifying expanded T cells in peripheral blood. Assay used: immunoSEQ multiplex PCR; TCRdb lists only in-frame clones, some missing. In the table there are approximately 83,000 clones, approximately 81% of which are singletons. The sequencing sample was made of blood. All receptors derive from a person between 18 and 75 years old in good health.

The genes are TRBV19 and TRBJ2-7, with TRBD2 matching over 8 bases. Germline-derived CDR1 and CDR2 are LNHDA and SQIVND (reference sequence). The CDR3 is made up of 15 amino acids. With 7 bases clipped from V and 3 bases from J, the junction kept 11 bases outside the gene matches. CDR3 loop: CASTETGAGVYEQYF. CDR3 DNA: TGTGCCAGTACCGAGACGGGAGCGGGGGTCTACGAGCAGTACTTC.

V gene TRBV11-2 combines with J gene TRBJ2-5, with D possibly matching TRBD2 (5 bases). V was cut by 3 bases and J by 1 base, with 18 bases left in between. This CDR3 contains 17 residues. Germline-derived CDR1 and CDR2 are SGHAT and FQNNGV. The CDR3 spells CASSFWRQSSPQETQYF. The CDR3 nucleotides read TGTGCCAGCAGCTTTTGGAGGCAGAGCTCCCCCCAAGAGACCCAGTACTTC.

The V and J genes are TRBV9 and TRBJ1-5; D unresolved. Germline assignment: CDR1 SGDLS and CDR2 YYNGEE. V was clipped by 4 bases and J by 5 bases, with 7 bases between them. The CDR3 has 12 amino acids. CDR3 coding DNA: TGTGCCAGCAGCCCCTTGGATCAGCCCCAGCATTTT. Its translation is CASSPLDQPQHF.

V and J are TRBV7-6 and TRBJ2-5; D is unclear. Between the trimmed V and J ends, which lost 2 bases and 5 bases, there was a span of 9 bases. CDR1 and CDR2 (germline): SGHVS, FNYEAQ. The CDR3 totals 13 residues. CDR3 region: CASSLLRKETQYF. The CDR3 bases are TGTGCCAGCAGCTTACTCCGAAAGGAGACCCAGTACTTC.

This chain connects TRBV18 to TRBJ2-1; 13 bases are a match to TRBD2. Germline V gene sequence: CDR1 KGHSH, CDR2 LQKENI. The CDR3 has 17 amino acids. V lost 2 bases, J lost 5 bases, and 6 bases stayed unmatched. Here the CDR3 reads CASSPRPTSGGDNEQFF. The CDR3 DNA is TGTGCCAGCTCACCAAGGCCTACTAGCGGGGGGGACAATGAGCAGTTCTTC.

As to this clone: Since the CDR3 does not end with the conserved phenylalanine or tryptophan, this likely comes from a read error. The chain is built from TRBV29-1 and TRBJ1-2; 7 bases align to TRBD1. Germline CDR1 SQVTM, CDR2 ANQGSEA. The CDR3 spans 14 residues. With V trimmed by 6 bases and J by 6 bases, 13 bases remained unmatched. The CDR3 region has the DNA TGCAGCGTGCAGCGCACAGGGGCAGGGGATGGCTACACCCTC. Its translation: CSVQRTGAGDGYTL.

V is TRBV11-1 and J is TRBJ2-7, with 11 bases aligning to TRBD2. There are 15 residues in the CDR3. V shed 5 bases, J shed 2 bases, and the junction held 5 bases outside the gene matches. CDR1 and CDR2 (germline): SGHAT, FQDESV (reference sequence). The CDR3 bases are TGTGCCAGCAGCCCGGGGACTAGCGGAACCTACGAGCAGTACTTC. Protein: CASSPGTSGTYEQYF.

The V call is TRBV14, the J call TRBJ1-3; no clear D. The CDR3 is 12 amino acids. V was pared by 2 bases and J by 6 bases, with 5 bases between. Germline CDR1 SGHDN, CDR2 FVKESK. CDR3 sequence: CASSQNPNTIYF. In nucleotides, the CDR3 is TGTGCCAGCAGCCAAAACCCAAACACCATATATTTT.

The V gene is TRBV4-3, the J gene TRBJ1-4; 11 bases agree with TRBD1. V dropped 6 bases and J dropped 14; count of bases not matched to a gene: 8. The germline gives CDR1 LGHNA, CDR2 YSLEER. This CDR3 spans 13 amino acids. CDR3 sequence: CASSRTGGVRLFF. The CDR3 DNA reads as TGCGCCAGCAGTCGGACAGGGGGCGTAAGGCTGTTTTTT.

V is TRBV6-4 and J is TRBJ1-5; D not certain. Germline CDR1 and CDR2: MRHNA and SNTAGT. Trimming stripped 6 bases from V and 5 bases from J, with 14 bases between. CDR3 length: 14 amino acids. DNA of the CDR3: TGTGCCAGCAGCGAGGCCCCCGGTTATCAGCCCCAGCATTTT. It translates to CASSEAPGYQPQHF.

V gene TRBV5-1 combines with J gene TRBJ2-1, with D possibly TRBD1 on 6 matching bases. The length of the CDR3 is 14 residues. Germline loops: CDR1 SGHRS, CDR2 YFSETQ. V was pared by 3 bases and J by 8 bases, with 15 bases between. CDR3 amino acids: CASSSYRATDEQFF. The CDR3 region has the DNA TGCGCCAGCAGCTCATACAGGGCAACCGATGAGCAGTTCTTC.

V gene TRBV5-8 combines with J gene TRBJ2-5, with no clear D. V lost 0 bases and J 2 bases, leaving 14 bases between the germline ends. Germline CDR1 reads SGHTS; CDR2 reads YDEGEE. CDR3 length: 16 residues. Written as DNA, the CDR3 is TGTGCCAGCAGCTTGGCCCTTCGTTACGGTCAAGAGACCCAGTACTTC. This translates into CASSLALRYGQETQYF.